This TCR beta chain was recovered during a study of T cell repertoires in cytomegalovirus infection. Remarks on this clonotype: Its antigen is unidentified.

Broader study findings: Ex vivo, HLA-C-restricted CMV-specific TCR beta clonotypes prevailed over the rest of the response.

CDR1 and CDR2 (germline): SNHLY, FYNNEI. The V gene lost 3 bases and the J gene lost 3 bases, with 8 bases spanning the gap. The CDR3 is made up of 13 amino acids. MiXCR was run by TCRdb on the reads, yielding one entry per CDR3 protein. This table has some 560,000 distinct CDR3 sequences, approximately 40% appearing once. The material was cultured PBMCs, obtained from culture after CMV antigen stimulation. The rearrangement joins TRBV2 to TRBJ1-1, with D perhaps TRBD1 (6 bases). The clonotype was recovered from a human donor in good health (CMV status not recorded). Some clones in this sample may be carry-over from other donors' samples. In DNA, the CDR3 is TGTGCCAGCAGTGAGGACAGTTACACTGAAGCTTTCTTT. Residues: CASSEDSYTEAFF.